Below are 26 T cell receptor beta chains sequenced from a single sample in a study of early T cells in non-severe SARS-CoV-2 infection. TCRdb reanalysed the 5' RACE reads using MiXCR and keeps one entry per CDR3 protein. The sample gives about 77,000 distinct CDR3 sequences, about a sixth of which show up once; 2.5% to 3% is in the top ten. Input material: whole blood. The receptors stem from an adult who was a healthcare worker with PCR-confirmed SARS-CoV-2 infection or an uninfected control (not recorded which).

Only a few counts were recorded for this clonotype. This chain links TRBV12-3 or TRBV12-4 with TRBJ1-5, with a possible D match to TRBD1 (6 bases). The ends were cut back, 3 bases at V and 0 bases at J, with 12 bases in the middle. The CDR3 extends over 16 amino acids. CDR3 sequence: CASSLTYRASNQPQHF. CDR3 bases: TGTGCCAGCAGTTTGACCTACAGGGCTAGCAATCAGCCCCAGCATTTT.

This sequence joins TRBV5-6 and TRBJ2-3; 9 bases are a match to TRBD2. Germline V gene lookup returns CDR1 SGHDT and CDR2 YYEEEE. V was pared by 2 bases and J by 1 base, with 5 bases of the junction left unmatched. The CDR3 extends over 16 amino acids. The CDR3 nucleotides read TGTGCCAGCAGCTTAAGGCGCGGGGGGGGCACAGATACGCAGTATTTT. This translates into CASSLRRGGGTDTQYF. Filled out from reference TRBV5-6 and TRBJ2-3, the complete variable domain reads DAGVTQSPTHLIKTRGQQVTLRCSPKSGHDTVSWYQQALGQGPQFIFQYYEEEERQRGNFPDRFSGHQFPNYSSELNVNALLLGDSALYLCASSLRRGGGTDTQYFGPGTRLTVL.

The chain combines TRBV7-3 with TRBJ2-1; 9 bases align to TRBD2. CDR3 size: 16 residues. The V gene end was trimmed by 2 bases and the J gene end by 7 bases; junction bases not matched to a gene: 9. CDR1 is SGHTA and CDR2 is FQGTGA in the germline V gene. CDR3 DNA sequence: TGTGCCAGCAGCTTATCCGGGACTAGCTTGTTGAATGAGCAGTTCTTC. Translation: CASSLSGTSLLNEQFF.

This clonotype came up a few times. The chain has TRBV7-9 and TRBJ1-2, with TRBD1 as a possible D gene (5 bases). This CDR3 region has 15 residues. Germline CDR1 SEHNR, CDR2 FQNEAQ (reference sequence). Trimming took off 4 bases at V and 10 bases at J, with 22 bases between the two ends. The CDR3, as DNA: TGTGCCAGCAGCTATCAGGGTTCTCCTCCTCGGGACTACACCTTC. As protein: CASSYQGSPPRDYTF. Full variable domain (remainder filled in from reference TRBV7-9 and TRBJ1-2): DTGVSQNPRHKITKRGQNVTFRCDPISEHNRLYWYRQTLGQGPEFLTYFQNEAQLEKSRLLSDRFSAERPKGSFSTLEIQRTEQGDSAMYLCASSYQGSPPRDYTFGSGTRLTVV.

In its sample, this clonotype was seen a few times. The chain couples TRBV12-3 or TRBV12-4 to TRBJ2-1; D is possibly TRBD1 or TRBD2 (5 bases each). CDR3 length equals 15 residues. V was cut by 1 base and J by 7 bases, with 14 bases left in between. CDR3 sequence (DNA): TGTGCCAGCAGTTTAGGGGGGAGCTTGGGGAATGAGCAGTTCTTC. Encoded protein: CASSLGGSLGNEQFF.

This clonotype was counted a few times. CDR3 amino acids: CATSPGRRPGTGNTIYF. The CDR3 coding sequence is TGTGCCACCTCACCGGGGAGACGGCCAGGGACTGGAAACACCATATATTTT. The rearrangement links TRBV15 to TRBJ1-3, with D possibly being TRBD1 (5 bases). Germline V gene data show CDR1 as LNHNV and CDR2 as YYDKDF (reference sequence). CDR3 length: 17 residues. Trimming stripped 8 bases from V and 2 bases from J, with 22 bases between.

The CDR3 reads CASSLLGPYEQYF. CDR3 bases: TGTGCCAGCAGCTTGCTGGGGCCCTACGAGCAGTACTTC. V usage is TRBV7-2 and J usage is TRBJ2-7, with D tentatively TRBD1 (5 bases). V gave up 3 bases and J gave up 2 bases, with 8 bases separating them. Germline CDR1 reads SGHTA; CDR2 reads FQGNSA. The CDR3 covers 13 residues.

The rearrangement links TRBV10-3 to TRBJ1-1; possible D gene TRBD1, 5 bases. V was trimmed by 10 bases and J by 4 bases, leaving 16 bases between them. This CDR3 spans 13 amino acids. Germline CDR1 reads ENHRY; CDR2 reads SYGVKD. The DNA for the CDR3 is TGTGCCAGCCGAGGGGCGGGGGGCACTGAAGCTTTCTTT. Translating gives CASRGAGGTEAFF.

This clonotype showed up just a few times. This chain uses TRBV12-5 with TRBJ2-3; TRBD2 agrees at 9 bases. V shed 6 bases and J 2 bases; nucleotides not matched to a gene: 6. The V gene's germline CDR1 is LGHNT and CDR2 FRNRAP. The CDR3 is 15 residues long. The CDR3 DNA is TGTGCTAGTGGCCCGCGGGGGGGAGACACAGATACGCAGTATTTT. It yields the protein CASGPRGGDTDTQYF.

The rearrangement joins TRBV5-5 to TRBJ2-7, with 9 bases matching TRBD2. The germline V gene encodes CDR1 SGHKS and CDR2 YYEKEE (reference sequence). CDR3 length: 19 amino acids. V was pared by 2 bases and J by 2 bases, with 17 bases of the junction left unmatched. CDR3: CASSFPSGSEGTSPYEQYF. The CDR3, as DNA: TGTGCCAGCAGCTTTCCATCGGGGAGTGAAGGGACTAGCCCCTACGAGCAGTACTTC.

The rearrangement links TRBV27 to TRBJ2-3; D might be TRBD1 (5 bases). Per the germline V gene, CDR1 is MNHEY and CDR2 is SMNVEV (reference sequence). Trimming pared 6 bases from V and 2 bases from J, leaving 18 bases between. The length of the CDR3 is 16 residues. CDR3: CASSIGAALVTDTQYF. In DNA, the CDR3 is TGTGCCAGCAGCATAGGGGCGGCTCTAGTCACAGATACGCAGTATTTT.

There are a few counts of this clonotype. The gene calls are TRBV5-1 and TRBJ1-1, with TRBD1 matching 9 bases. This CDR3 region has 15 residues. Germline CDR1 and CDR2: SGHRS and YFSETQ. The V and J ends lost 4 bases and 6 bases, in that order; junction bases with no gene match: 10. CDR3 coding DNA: TGCGCCAGCAGCCCCCGGACAGGGGAGTTCGCTGAAGCTTTCTTT. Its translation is CASSPRTGEFAEAFF.

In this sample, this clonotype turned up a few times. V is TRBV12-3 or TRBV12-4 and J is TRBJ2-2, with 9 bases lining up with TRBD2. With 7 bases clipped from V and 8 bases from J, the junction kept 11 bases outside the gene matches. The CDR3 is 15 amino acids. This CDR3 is CASTIFSGSAGELFF. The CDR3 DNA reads TGTGCCAGCACCATTTTTAGCGGGAGTGCGGGGGAGCTGTTTTTT.

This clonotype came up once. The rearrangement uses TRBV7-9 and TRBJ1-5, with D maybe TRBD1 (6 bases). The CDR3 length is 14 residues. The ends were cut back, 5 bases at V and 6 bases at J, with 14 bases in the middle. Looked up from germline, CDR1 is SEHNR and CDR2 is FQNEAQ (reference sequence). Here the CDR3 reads CASSGSGEPQPQHF. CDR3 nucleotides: TGTGCCAGCAGCGGATCAGGGGAACCTCAGCCCCAGCATTTT.

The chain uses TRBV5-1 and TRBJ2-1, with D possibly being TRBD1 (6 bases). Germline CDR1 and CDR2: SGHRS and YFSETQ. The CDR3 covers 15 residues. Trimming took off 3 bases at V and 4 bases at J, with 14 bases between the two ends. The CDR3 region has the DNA TGCGCCAGCAGCTCGGACAGTTTAGGGTACAATGAGCAGTTCTTC. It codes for CASSSDSLGYNEQFF.

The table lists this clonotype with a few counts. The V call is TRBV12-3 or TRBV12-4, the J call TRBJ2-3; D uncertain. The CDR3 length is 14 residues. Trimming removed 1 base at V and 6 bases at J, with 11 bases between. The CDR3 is CASSLGLRRDTQYF. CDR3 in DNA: TGTGCCAGCAGTTTAGGGCTCCGGCGGGATACGCAGTATTTT.

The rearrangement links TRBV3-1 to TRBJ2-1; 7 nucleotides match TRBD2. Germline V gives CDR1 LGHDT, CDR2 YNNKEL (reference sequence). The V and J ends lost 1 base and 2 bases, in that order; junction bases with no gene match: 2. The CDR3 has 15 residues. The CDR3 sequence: CASSQVTSAYNEQFF. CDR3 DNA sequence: TGTGCCAGCAGCCAAGTTACTAGCGCCTACAATGAGCAGTTCTTC.

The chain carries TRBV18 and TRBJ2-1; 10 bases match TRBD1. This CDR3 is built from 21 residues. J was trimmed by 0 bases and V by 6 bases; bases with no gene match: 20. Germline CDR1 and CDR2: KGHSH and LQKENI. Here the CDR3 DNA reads TGTGCCAGCTCCTCACTGCTGGGACAGGGGAGAACCCTAAGCTCCTACAATGAGCAGTTCTTC. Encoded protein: CASSSLLGQGRTLSSYNEQFF. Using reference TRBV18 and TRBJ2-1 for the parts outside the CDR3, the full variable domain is NAGVMQNPRHLVRRRGQEARLRCSPMKGHSHVYWYRQLPEEGLKFMVYLQKENIIDESGMPKERFSAEFPKEGPSILRIQQVVRGDSAAYFCASSSLLGQGRTLSSYNEQFFGPGTRLTVL.

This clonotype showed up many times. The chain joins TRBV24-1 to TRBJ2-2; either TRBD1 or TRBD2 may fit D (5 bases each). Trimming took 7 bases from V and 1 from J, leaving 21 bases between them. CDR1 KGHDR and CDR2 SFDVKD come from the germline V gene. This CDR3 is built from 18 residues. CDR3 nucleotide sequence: TGTGCCACCAGCTCAAATCCCCCCGGGACGGAGAACACCGGGGAGCTGTTTTTT. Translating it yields CATSSNPPGTENTGELFF.

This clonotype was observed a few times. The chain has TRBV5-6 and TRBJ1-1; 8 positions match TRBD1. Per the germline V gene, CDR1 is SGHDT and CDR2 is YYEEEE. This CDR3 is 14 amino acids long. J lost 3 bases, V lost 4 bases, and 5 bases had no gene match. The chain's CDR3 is CASSNDRGHTEAFF. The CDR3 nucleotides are TGTGCCAGCAGCAACGACAGGGGACACACTGAAGCTTTCTTT.

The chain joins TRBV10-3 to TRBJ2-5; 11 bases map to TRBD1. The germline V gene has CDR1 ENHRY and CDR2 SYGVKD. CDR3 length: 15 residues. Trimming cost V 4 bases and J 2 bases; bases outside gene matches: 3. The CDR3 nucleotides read TGTGCCATCAGTGTGGGACAGGGGGATCAAGAGACCCAGTACTTC. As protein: CAISVGQGDQETQYF.

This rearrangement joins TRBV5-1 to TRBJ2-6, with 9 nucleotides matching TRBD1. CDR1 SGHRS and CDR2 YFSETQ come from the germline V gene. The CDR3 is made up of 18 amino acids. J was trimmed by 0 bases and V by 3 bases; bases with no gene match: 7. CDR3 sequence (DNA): TGCGCCAGCAGCTCCCGGGACAGGGTAGGCTCTGGGGCCAACGTCCTGACTTTC. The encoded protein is CASSSRDRVGSGANVLTF.

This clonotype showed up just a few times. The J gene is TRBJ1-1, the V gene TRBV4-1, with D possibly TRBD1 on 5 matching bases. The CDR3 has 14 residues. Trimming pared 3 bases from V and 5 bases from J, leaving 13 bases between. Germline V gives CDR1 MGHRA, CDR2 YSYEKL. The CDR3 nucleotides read TGCGCCAGCAGCCAGGGGGAAACGGAAACTGAAGCTTTCTTT. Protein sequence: CASSQGETETEAFF.

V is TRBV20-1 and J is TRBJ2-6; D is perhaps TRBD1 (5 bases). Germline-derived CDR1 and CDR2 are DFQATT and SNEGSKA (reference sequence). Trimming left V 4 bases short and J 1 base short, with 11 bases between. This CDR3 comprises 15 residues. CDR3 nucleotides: TGCAGTGCTAATATCAGGGCTTCTGGGGCCAACGTCCTGACTTTC. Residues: CSANIRASGANVLTF.

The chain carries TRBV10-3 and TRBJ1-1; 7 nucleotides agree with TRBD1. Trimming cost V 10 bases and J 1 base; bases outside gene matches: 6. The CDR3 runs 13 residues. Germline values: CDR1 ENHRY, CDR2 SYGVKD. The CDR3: CASLGQKNTEAFF. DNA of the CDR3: TGTGCCAGCCTGGGACAGAAGAACACTGAAGCTTTCTTT.

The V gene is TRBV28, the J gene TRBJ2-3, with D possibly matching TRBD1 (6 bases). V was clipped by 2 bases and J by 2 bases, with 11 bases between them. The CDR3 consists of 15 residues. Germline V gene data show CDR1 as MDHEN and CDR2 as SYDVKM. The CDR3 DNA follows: TGTGCCAGCAGTTTAACAGGGCCCCCCACAGATACGCAGTATTTT. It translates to CASSLTGPPTDTQYF.